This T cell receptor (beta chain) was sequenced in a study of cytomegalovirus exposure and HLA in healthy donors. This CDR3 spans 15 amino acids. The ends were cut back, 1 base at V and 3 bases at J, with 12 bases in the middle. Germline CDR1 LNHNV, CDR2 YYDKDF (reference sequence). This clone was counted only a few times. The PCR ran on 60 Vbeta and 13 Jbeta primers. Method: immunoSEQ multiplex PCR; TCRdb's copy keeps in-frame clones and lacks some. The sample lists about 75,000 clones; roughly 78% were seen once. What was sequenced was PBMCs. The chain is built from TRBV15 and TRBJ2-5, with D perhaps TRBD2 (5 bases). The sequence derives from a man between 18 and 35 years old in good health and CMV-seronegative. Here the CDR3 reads CATSRGRLTEETQYF. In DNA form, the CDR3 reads TGTGCCACCAGCAGAGGGAGGTTGACGGAAGAGACCCAGTACTTC. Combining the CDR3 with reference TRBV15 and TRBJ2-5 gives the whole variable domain DAMVIQNPRYQVTQFGKPVTLSCSQTLNHNVMYWYQQKSSQAPKLLFHYYDKDFNNEADTPDNFQSRRPNTSFCFLDIRSPGLGDTAMYLCATSRGRLTEETQYFGPGTRLLVL.